The 14 T cell receptor beta chains presented below share a single source sample, sequenced in a study of monozygotic twins with inflammatory bowel disease. TCRdb reprocessed the 5' RACE reads, with one entry per CDR3 protein and no DNA. This table holds some 170,000 distinct CDR3 sequences. The sample comprised blood. The source is a human donor with ulcerative colitis or Crohn's disease, or a healthy co-twin of an affected twin (not recorded which).

The chain employs TRBV7-2 and TRBJ2-1; there is no DNA to check the TCRdb D call of TRBD1. The CDR3 has 15 amino acids. Per the germline V gene, CDR1 is SGHTA and CDR2 is FQGNSA. This CDR3 reads CASSQETGHYNEQFF. Using reference TRBV7-2 and TRBJ2-1 for the parts outside the CDR3, the full variable domain is GAGVSQSPSNKVTEKGKDVELRCDPISGHTALYWYRQSLGQGLEFLIYFQGNSAPDKSGLPSDRFSAERTGGSVSTLTIQRTQQEDSAVYLCASSQETGHYNEQFFGPGTRLTVL.

The CDR3 sequence is CASSFMYSNTEAFF. The chain carries TRBV19 and TRBJ1-1. CDR3 size: 14 residues. Germline CDR1 LNHDA, CDR2 SQIVND (reference sequence).

V gene TRBV19 combines with J gene TRBJ2-3; TCRdb lists TRBD2, though no DNA is available to test this call. Germline assignment: CDR1 LNHDA and CDR2 SQIVND (reference sequence). This CDR3 is built from 17 residues. The CDR3 sequence is CASSMTLLAGRGDTQYF.

The chain employs TRBV5-1 and TRBJ2-7; TCRdb's D call of TRBD1 is untestable without DNA. Germline assignment: CDR1 SGHRS and CDR2 YFSETQ. This CDR3 contains 16 residues. The CDR3 here is CASSLEWGTILYEQYF.

This chain uses TRBV11-2 with TRBJ2-2. The CDR3 length is 13 residues. CDR1 is SGHAT, CDR2 FQNNGV, per germline. CDR3 sequence: CASSPRNTGELFF. Looking up the rest from reference TRBV11-2 and TRBJ2-2 gives the full variable domain: EAGVAQSPRYKIIEKRQSVAFWCNPISGHATLYWYQQILGQGPKLLIQFQNNGVVDDSQLPKDRFSAERLKGVDSTLKIQPAKLEDSAVYLCASSPRNTGELFFGEGSRLTVL.

This chain joins TRBV5-1 and TRBJ2-3; TCRdb outputs TRBD2, but without DNA this stays unchecked. The CDR3 is 14 residues long. Germline assignment: CDR1 SGHRS and CDR2 YFSETQ. This CDR3 is CASSLGPSRDTQYF.

The V and J genes are TRBV7-9 and TRBJ2-5. Germline V gene sequence: CDR1 SEHNR, CDR2 FQNEAQ (reference sequence). The CDR3 runs 15 residues. This CDR3 is CASSLAGRDQETQYF.

The chain joins TRBV20-1 to TRBJ2-7; TCRdb picks TRBD1, but there is no DNA to check that call. From germline, CDR1 is DFQATT and CDR2 SNEGSKA (reference sequence). This CDR3 is built from 12 residues. The CDR3 here is CSASPGPDEQYF.

The chain recombines TRBV18 with TRBJ2-1; TCRdb designates TRBD2, a call that cannot be tested without DNA. This CDR3 is built from 16 residues. Per the germline V gene, CDR1 is KGHSH and CDR2 is LQKENI. CDR3 in amino acids: CASSPRLAGTHNEQFF.

This chain connects TRBV20-1 to TRBJ2-7; the TCRdb call, TRBD2, lacks DNA for checking. Germline V gives CDR1 DFQATT, CDR2 SNEGSKA (reference sequence). This CDR3 region has 13 residues. This CDR3 is CSARDELAGEQYF.

The rearrangement uses TRBV12-3 or TRBV12-4 and TRBJ1-5. The CDR3 contains 13 residues. The CDR3 region is CASSLGPDQPQHF.

The gene calls are TRBV2 and TRBJ2-6. Germline V lookup: CDR1 SNHLY, CDR2 FYNNEI. This CDR3 region has 13 residues. The CDR3 region is CASSPTGANVLTF. The whole variable domain, filled in from reference TRBV2 and TRBJ2-6, reads EPEVTQTPSHQVTQMGQEVILRCVPISNHLYFYWYRQILGQKVEFLVSFYNNEISEKSEIFDDQFSVERPDGSNFTLKIRSTKLEDSAMYFCASSPTGANVLTFGAGSRLTVL.

The chain uses TRBV5-1 and TRBJ2-4; there is no DNA to check the TCRdb D call of TRBD1. The CDR3 has 16 amino acids. The germline V gene encodes CDR1 SGHRS and CDR2 YFSETQ. The chain's CDR3 is CASSQGTGTAKNIQYF.

The chain has TRBV20-1 and TRBJ2-7; the TCRdb call, TRBD1, lacks DNA for checking. This CDR3 comprises 13 residues. CDR1 and CDR2 (germline): DFQATT, SNEGSKA (reference sequence). The CDR3 loop is CSANPGQVGEQYF.